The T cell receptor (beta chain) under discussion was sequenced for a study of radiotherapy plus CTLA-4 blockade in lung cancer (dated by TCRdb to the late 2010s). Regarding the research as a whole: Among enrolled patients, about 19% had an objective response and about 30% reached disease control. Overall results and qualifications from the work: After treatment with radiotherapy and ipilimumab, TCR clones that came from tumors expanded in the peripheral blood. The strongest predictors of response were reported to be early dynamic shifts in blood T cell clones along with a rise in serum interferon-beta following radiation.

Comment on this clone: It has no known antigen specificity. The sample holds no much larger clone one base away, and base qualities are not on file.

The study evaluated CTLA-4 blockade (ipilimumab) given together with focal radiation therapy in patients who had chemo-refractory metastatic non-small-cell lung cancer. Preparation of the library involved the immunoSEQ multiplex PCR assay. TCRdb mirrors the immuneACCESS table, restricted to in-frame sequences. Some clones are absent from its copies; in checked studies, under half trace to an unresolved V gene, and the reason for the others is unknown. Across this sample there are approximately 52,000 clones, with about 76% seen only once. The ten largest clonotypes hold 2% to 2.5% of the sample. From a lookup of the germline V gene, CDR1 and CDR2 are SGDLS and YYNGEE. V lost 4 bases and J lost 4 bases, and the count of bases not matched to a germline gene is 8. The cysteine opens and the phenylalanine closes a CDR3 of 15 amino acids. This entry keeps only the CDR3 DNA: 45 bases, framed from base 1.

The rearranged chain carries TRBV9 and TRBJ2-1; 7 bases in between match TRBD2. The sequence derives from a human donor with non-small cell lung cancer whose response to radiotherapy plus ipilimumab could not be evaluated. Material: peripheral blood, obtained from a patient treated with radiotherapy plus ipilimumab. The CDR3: CASSPRLAPYNEQFF. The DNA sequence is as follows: TGTGCCAGCAGCCCCAGACTAGCCCCTTACAATGAGCAGTTCTTC.